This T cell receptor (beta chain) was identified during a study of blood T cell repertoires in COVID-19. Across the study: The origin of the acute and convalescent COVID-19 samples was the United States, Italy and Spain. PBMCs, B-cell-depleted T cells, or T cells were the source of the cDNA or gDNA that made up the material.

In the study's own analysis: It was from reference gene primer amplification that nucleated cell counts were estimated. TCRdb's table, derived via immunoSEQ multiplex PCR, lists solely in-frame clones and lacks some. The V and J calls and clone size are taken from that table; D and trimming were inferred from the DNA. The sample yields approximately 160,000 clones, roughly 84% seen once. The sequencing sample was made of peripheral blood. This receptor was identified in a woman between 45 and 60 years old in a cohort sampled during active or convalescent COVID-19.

CDR3 coding DNA: TGTGCCAGTAGTATACGGCGGGCCCGGCCTGAAGCTTTCTTT. It codes for CASSIRRARPEAFF. V gene TRBV19 combines with J gene TRBJ1-1; D gene unclear. Per the germline V gene, CDR1 is LNHDA and CDR2 is SQIVND (reference sequence). The CDR3 contains 14 residues. Trimming cost V 2 bases and J 6 bases, with 13 bases left between them.